This T cell receptor beta chain came from a study of T-cell memory formation after mild COVID-19. TCRdb reprocessed the 5' RACE reads with MiXCR, giving one entry per CDR3 protein. The data contain approximately 240,000 distinct CDR3 sequences, approximately 16% of them seen just once; the ten biggest clones take up about 3.5%. The sequenced material came from PBMCs or a T cell subset sorted from them (not recorded which). The TCR was taken from a man younger than 35 who had mild COVID-19 (a few samples of this study predate the infection). Cell type and time point are not known.

CDR3 region: CSARRQGLREQYV. As DNA, the CDR3 is TGCAGTGCTAGGAGGCAGGGGTTGCGGGAGCAGTACGTC. The chain is built from TRBV20-1 and TRBJ2-7; D is possibly TRBD1 (6 bases). The CDR3 has 13 residues. CDR1 is DFQATT, CDR2 SNEGSKA, per germline (reference sequence). The germline V and J ends were trimmed by 3 bases and 7 bases, with 16 bases remaining between them.